The 27 T cell receptor beta chains below come from one sample, sequenced in a study of blood T cell repertoires in COVID-19 (dated by TCRdb to 2018 to 2020). The method behind the library was the immunoSEQ multiplex PCR assay. The table comes from immuneACCESS by way of TCRdb, which keeps in-frame sequences with V and J called. Part of the clones is missing from these tables; in studies checked, under half for an unresolved V gene and the rest for unknown reasons. The sample has approximately 250,000 clones on record, around 80% of them singletons. The ten largest make up about 4% of the sample. The sample taken for sequencing was PBMCs or T cells enriched from blood (not recorded which). Source of these receptors: a man aged 25 to 40 with acute COVID-19.

The chain has TRBV25-1 and TRBJ1-2; D is ambiguous. Trimming removed 6 bases at V and 8 bases at J, with 19 bases between. CDR3 length: 14 residues. The germline V gene encodes CDR1 MGHDK and CDR2 SYGVNS. The CDR3 reads CASRPDDGSRGYTF. The DNA for the CDR3 is TGTGCCAGCAGACCCGACGACGGCTCGCGGGGCTACACCTTC.

The chain combines TRBV4-2 with TRBJ1-3; D ambiguous. The length of the CDR3 is 16 residues. Trimming cost V 1 base and J 0 bases, with 10 bases left between them. Germline loops: CDR1 LGHNA, CDR2 YNFKEQ. DNA for the CDR3: TGTGCCAGCAGCCAAGGGGCAGCTAACTCTGGAAACACCATATATTTT. The encoded protein is CASSQGAANSGNTIYF.

The chain couples TRBV24-1 to TRBJ1-5, with a tentative D call TRBD1 (5 bases). CDR3 length equals 15 residues. CDR1 is KGHDR, CDR2 SFDVKD, per germline. V lost 3 bases and J lost 6, with 14 bases in between. The CDR3: CATSDVGQGSQPQHF. Here the CDR3 DNA reads TGTGCCACCAGTGATGTGGGGCAGGGAAGTCAGCCCCAGCATTTT.

CDR3 amino acids: CASSEAQGLSPLHF. CDR3 in DNA: TGTGCCAGCAGCGAGGCGCAGGGTCTTTCACCCCTCCACTTT. V is TRBV11-3 and J is TRBJ1-6; tentative D call: TRBD1 (5 bases). This CDR3 region has 14 residues. V shed 5 bases and J shed 9 bases, with 14 bases lying between them. The germline V gene has CDR1 SGHNT and CDR2 YENEEA.

Details on this clone: The junction and the germline gene differ at one end; a read error may be behind it. The chain carries TRBV5-1 and TRBJ1-3; no clear D gene. The CDR3 covers 15 residues. CDR1 and CDR2 from the germline V gene are SGHRS and YFSETQ. Here the CDR3 DNA reads TGTGCCAGCAGCTTGGCCGGACTTGAAGGAAACACCATATATTTT. This sequence encodes CASSLAGLEGNTIYF.

The chain combines TRBV12-3 or TRBV12-4 with TRBJ2-5; a possible D gene is TRBD1 (5 bases). The CDR3 has 13 residues. The germline V and J ends were trimmed by 1 base and 7 bases, with 10 bases remaining between them. Here the CDR3 reads CASSLGVQGTQYF. The DNA for the CDR3 is TGTGCCAGCAGTTTAGGCGTTCAGGGGACCCAGTACTTC.

This CDR3 is CASTKDRGYQETQYF. The CDR3 DNA reads as TGTGCCAGTACTAAGGACAGAGGGTACCAAGAGACCCAGTACTTC. V usage is TRBV2 and J usage is TRBJ2-5; tentative D call: TRBD1 (6 bases). Germline CDR1 and CDR2: SNHLY and FYNNEI. V was shortened by 9 bases and J by 0 bases, with 17 bases between the two germline ends. The CDR3 sequence is 15 residues long. Based on the CDR3 plus reference TRBV2 and TRBJ2-5, the full variable domain is EPEVTQTPSHQVTQMGQEVILRCVPISNHLYFYWYRQILGQKVEFLVSFYNNEISEKSEIFDDQFSVERPDGSNFTLKIRSTKLEDSAMYFCASTKDRGYQETQYFGPGTRLLVL.

This chain links TRBV7-2 with TRBJ1-1; D is uncertain. The CDR3 runs 16 residues. Germline V CDR1 and CDR2: SGHTA, FQGNSA. V lost 1 base and J lost 1, with 13 bases in between. This CDR3 is CASSLDSLRGNTEAFF. CDR3 nucleotide sequence: TGTGCCAGCAGCTTAGATTCACTTAGAGGGAACACTGAAGCTTTCTTT. The full variable domain, in which reference TRBV7-2 and TRBJ1-1 provide the parts outside the CDR3, is GAGVSQSPSNKVTEKGKDVELRCDPISGHTALYWYRQSLGQGLEFLIYFQGNSAPDKSGLPSDRFSAERTGGSVSTLTIQRTQQEDSAVYLCASSLDSLRGNTEAFFGQGTRLTVV.

This chain connects TRBV28 to TRBJ1-6; no firm D call. CDR3 length: 14 amino acids. V was clipped by 7 bases and J by 0 bases, with 7 bases between them. Germline loops: CDR1 MDHEN, CDR2 SYDVKM. The CDR3 is CASTPSSYNSPLHF. In DNA form, the CDR3 reads TGTGCCAGCACCCCGAGCTCCTATAATTCACCCCTCCACTTT.

The gene calls are TRBV7-9 and TRBJ1-2; D is unresolved. Germline V gene data show CDR1 as SEHNR and CDR2 as FQNEAQ (reference sequence). V lost 5 bases and J lost 3, with 19 bases in between. This CDR3 comprises 16 residues. CDR3 protein: CASSRASGVSDYGYTF. Written as DNA, the CDR3 is TGTGCCAGCAGCCGAGCCTCCGGGGTTTCAGACTATGGCTACACCTTC.

This clone has a single count. This chain joins TRBV2 and TRBJ2-1, with TRBD2 as a possible D gene (7 bases). The V and J ends lost 7 bases and 7 bases respectively, with 14 bases between them. This CDR3 has 13 amino acids. CDR1 and CDR2 (germline): SNHLY, FYNNEI. The CDR3 region is CASIRRGGNEQFF. CDR3 nucleotide sequence: TGTGCCAGCATTCGAAGGGGGGGGAATGAGCAGTTCTTC.

The rearrangement links TRBV2 to TRBJ1-1; 7 bases are shared with TRBD1. The CDR3 is 13 amino acids. V shed 6 bases, J shed 2 bases, and the junction held 3 bases outside the gene matches. Germline CDR1 SNHLY, CDR2 FYNNEI. This CDR3 is CASRGQPNTEAFF. The CDR3 DNA is TGTGCCAGCAGGGGACAGCCCAACACTGAAGCTTTCTTT.

The chain couples TRBV11-2 to TRBJ2-1, with D possibly matching TRBD2 (5 bases). The CDR3 consists of 14 residues. Germline CDR1 reads SGHAT; CDR2 reads FQNNGV. Deletions cut 3 bases from V and 1 base from J, with 7 bases between. The CDR3 reads CASSFRGSYNEQFF. The CDR3 nucleotides read TGTGCCAGCAGCTTTCGCGGGTCCTACAATGAGCAGTTCTTC.

This clone was counted a single time. This chain uses TRBV7-6 with TRBJ1-4; D gene uncertain. V was clipped by 3 bases and J by 7 bases, with 9 bases between them. This CDR3 comprises 13 residues. Germline-derived CDR1 and CDR2 are SGHVS and FNYEAQ. The CDR3: CASSFKPGEKLFF. The CDR3 nucleotides read TGTGCCAGCAGCTTCAAGCCAGGTGAAAAACTGTTTTTT.

The chain uses TRBV19 and TRBJ2-2; tentative D call: TRBD2 (6 bases). The V and J ends lost 1 base and 1 base respectively, with 10 bases between them. Germline CDR1 is LNHDA and CDR2 is SQIVND (reference sequence). The CDR3 contains 16 residues. CDR3 region: CASSIGGGLNTGELFF. CDR3 bases: TGTGCCAGTAGTATAGGCGGAGGGCTGAACACCGGGGAGCTGTTTTTT.

The J gene is TRBJ1-4, the V gene TRBV7-9; the D is unclear. V shed 4 bases and J shed 4 bases, with 10 bases lying between them. Per germline, CDR1 SEHNR and CDR2 FQNEAQ (reference sequence). This CDR3 is 14 amino acids long. CDR3 nucleotide sequence: TGTGCCAGCAGCTCGACCACTATTAATGAAAAACTGTTTTTT. Translated, it gives CASSSTTINEKLFF.

The chain carries TRBV6-5 and TRBJ2-7; TRBD1 matches at 9 bases. With 5 bases clipped from V and 4 bases from J, the junction kept 3 bases outside the gene matches. The CDR3 is made up of 13 amino acids. Germline-derived CDR1 and CDR2 are MNHEY and SVGAGI. The CDR3 nucleotides are TGTGCCAGCAGTCTTGACAGGGGGTACGAGCAGTACGTC. Its protein product is CASSLDRGYEQYV.

The V call is TRBV24-1, the J call TRBJ2-3; 7 bases fit TRBD1. This CDR3 contains 17 residues. V dropped 7 bases and J dropped 6; count of bases not matched to a gene: 18. The germline gives CDR1 KGHDR, CDR2 SFDVKD. CDR3 loop: CATRSNIGGAGTDTQYF. The DNA of the CDR3 is TGTGCCACCAGGTCAAATATAGGGGGCGCAGGTACTGATACGCAGTATTTT.

J is TRBJ2-1 and V is TRBV2, with D perhaps TRBD1 (6 bases). The germline CDR1 and CDR2 sequences are SNHLY and FYNNEI. This CDR3 contains 15 residues. Trimming left V 7 bases short and J 2 bases short, with 15 bases between. CDR3 amino acids: CASNSQGLAYNEQFF. In nucleotides, the CDR3 is TGTGCCAGCAACTCTCAGGGGCTAGCCTACAATGAGCAGTTCTTC.

The V gene is TRBV7-3, the J gene TRBJ2-4; possible D gene TRBD2, 6 bases. This CDR3 has 15 residues. V was trimmed by 5 bases and J by 7 bases, leaving 18 bases between them. Per the germline V gene, CDR1 is SGHTA and CDR2 is FQGTGA. CDR3 sequence reads: CASSPNPGEGNIQYF. CDR3 in DNA: TGTGCCAGCAGCCCCAATCCGGGAGAGGGGAACATTCAGTACTTC.

The chain carries TRBV9 and TRBJ2-3; 12 nucleotides agree with TRBD2. CDR1 is SGDLS and CDR2 is YYNGEE in the germline V gene. The CDR3 is 16 amino acids. V was clipped by 3 bases and J by 2 bases; unmatched bases: 4. Written as DNA, the CDR3 is TGTGCCAGCAGCGACCGGACTAGCGGGATCACAGATACGCAGTATTTT. Translated, it gives CASSDRTSGITDTQYF.

This clone was recorded once. The genes are TRBV5-4 and TRBJ2-5, with a tentative D call TRBD2 (6 bases). CDR1 is SGHNT, CDR2 YYREEE, per germline (reference sequence). The V gene lost 7 bases and the J gene lost 4 bases, with 20 bases spanning the gap. The CDR3 spans 15 residues. The CDR3 protein is CASGYGTGEVETQYF. For the CDR3, the DNA is TGTGCCAGCGGTTACGGCACGGGGGAGGTAGAGACCCAGTACTTC.

The V call is TRBV5-6, the J call TRBJ1-2; TRBD1 agrees at 11 bases. J gave up 4 bases and V 9 bases, and 5 bases lay outside the gene matches. CDR1 SGHDT and CDR2 YYEEEE come from the germline V gene. The CDR3 runs 13 residues. The CDR3 DNA reads as TGTGCCACCAGGACAGGGGGCGGCTATGGCTACACCTTC. The encoded protein is CATRTGGGYGYTF.

The J gene is TRBJ2-1, the V gene TRBV7-8; the match to TRBD2 covers 7 bases. Germline loops: CDR1 SGHVS, CDR2 FQNEAQ. The J segment lost 3 bases and the V segment lost 5 bases, leaving 10 bases of the junction unmatched. This CDR3 has 16 amino acids. CDR3 protein: CASSPLGSGVYNEQFF. In nucleotides, the CDR3 is TGTGCCAGCAGCCCCCTGGGGAGCGGGGTCTACAATGAGCAGTTCTTC.

This clone was observed a handful of times. The chain couples TRBV11-2 to TRBJ2-3, with TRBD2 as a possible D gene (5 bases). Trimming stripped 5 bases from V and 6 bases from J, with 9 bases between. The CDR3 has 12 amino acids. The germline CDR1 and CDR2 sequences are SGHAT and FQNNGV. The CDR3 nucleotides read TGTGCCAGCAGCGGGGAGAGCGATACGCAGTATTTT. Its translation: CASSGESDTQYF.

This clone has just one count. The chain employs TRBV13 and TRBJ1-1; possibly TRBD1 for D (6 bases). Trimming stripped 4 bases from V and 4 bases from J, with 16 bases between. CDR1 and CDR2 from the germline V gene are PRHDT and FYEKMQ (reference sequence). The CDR3 has 15 residues. Here the CDR3 DNA reads TGTGCCAGCAGCTCCTATTCCGGGACAACCACTGAAGCTTTCTTT. Its translation is CASSSYSGTTTEAFF.

The rearrangement links TRBV28 to TRBJ1-2, with D maybe TRBD1 (5 bases). Between the trimmed V and J ends, which lost 6 bases and 8 bases, there was a span of 16 bases. In germline, CDR1 is MDHEN, CDR2 SYDVKM. The CDR3 is 13 residues long. CDR3 DNA sequence: TGTGCCAGCAGCCTCGACGCCAGGGCAGGCTACACCTTC. As protein: CASSLDARAGYTF.